This TCR beta chain was documented in a study of shared clonotypes between healthy human individuals (dated by TCRdb to 2020 to 2021). Context from the whole study: The cohort included three men and a couple of women between 18 and 49 years of age. Per donor, three plates each were used for CD4 naive and CD4 memory, two for CD8 naive, and one for CD8 memory. To estimate repertoire size and how much clonotypes are shared between individuals, the study performed deep sequencing of blood TCR repertoires from 4 to 6 healthy adults. Different laboratories and diverse techniques were used to prepare libraries and sequence TCR repertoires, to increase sequencing depth and limit assay-specific biases. Per donor, leukapheresis produced somewhere between about 0.94 and 9.5 billion PBMCs.

CDR1 and CDR2 (SGHRS, YFSETQ) derive from the germline V gene. V loses 3 bases, J loses 9 bases, and the germline ends lie 22 bases apart. The CDR3, cysteine through phenylalanine, is 16 amino acids long. Here the CDR3 DNA is all that survives: 48 bases in frame from base 1. Points on this clone: The specificity of this receptor is unknown. One base away there is no much larger clone; base qualities are not given.

General conclusions and limits of the study: Compared with non-shared clonotypes, clonotypes shared by all four sorted-subset donors had higher generation probabilities. Sampling was restricted to blood, and TCR repertoires in tissues likely differ from the TCR repertoires found in blood. Sharing across four donors was observed for around 5% of naive CD4, about 4% of naive CD8, roughly 2.3% of memory CD4, and around 0.44% of memory CD8 clonotypes. Larger estimated clonotype richness was generally found for naive subsets than for memory subsets. Because the study included a small number of donors, the genetic and exposure-history diversity represented was limited. Rarefaction of sorted-subset datasets indicated incomplete sequencing despite the large sequencing depth. Pairwise subsampling led to the expectation that sequencing depth would affect the degree of clonotype sharing among donors.

TCR CDR3 regions were amplified from genomic DNA by multiplex PCR using the deep immunoSEQ assay. Genomic DNA extracted from each cell subset was distributed evenly over all wells of several immunoSEQ 96-well plates, and each plate served as one replicate. For sorted subsets, 150 to 250 ng genomic DNA, equal to some 30,000 T cell genomes, was loaded into each replicate PCR. Purified libraries were measured with a Qubit 3.0 fluorometer, size-checked on a Bioanalyzer 2100, and measured again with the KAPA Library Quantification kit. Each immunoSEQ 96-well plate was sequenced on its own single-read 150-cycle Illumina NextSeq 550 flow cell. Per the original workflow: Because only junctional sequences without quality scores were contained in the immunoSEQ output, filtering matching that applied to full-length reads could not be performed. To assign V/J genes and CDR3, sequences were annotated against IMGT germline references using PyIR, a Python wrapper for IgBLAST v1.9. Reads were removed for weak V/J assignments (E-value above 1e-6), missing CDR3, stop codons, out-of-frame junctions, or ambiguous translated residues. V3J clonotypes were defined as sequences sharing an identical inferred V gene, J gene, and CDR3 amino acid sequence. To compute the percentage overlap between repertoires, the number of shared unique clonotypes was divided by the size of the smaller repertoire. Repertoire richness was assessed with RTK rarefaction, the Chao1 estimator, and Recon v2.1 estimates of unobserved clonotypes. For all TCRbeta clonotypes obtained by the gDNA method from a handful of donors, generation probabilities were computed with OLGA. TCRdb mirrors the immuneACCESS table, restricted to in-frame sequences. Some clones are absent from its copies; in checked studies, under half trace to an unresolved V gene, and the reason for the others is unknown. The V and J calls and clone size were taken over from that table, and D and trimming were inferred from the DNA. The table for this sample lists millions of clones; approximately 94% of them were counted only once. The ten largest clones represent 1.5% to 2% of the sample.

CD8 naive samples were CD45RO-negative cells positively selected for CCR7, giving a CD45RA+CCR7+ population that excluded TemRA cells. The donors were healthy, HIV-negative adults with no recently reported acute infections or vaccinations. Only Caucasian adults living in Nashville, Tennessee, USA were represented among the donors. Blood was obtained by leukapheresis, after which PBMCs were separated by Ficoll-Histopaque density gradient centrifugation and cryopreserved in liquid nitrogen vapor phase. Analytical flow cytometry was used to check the purity and quantity of every magnetically sorted T cell population. Genomic DNA was isolated from every sorted fraction and measured by UV absorbance on a Nanodrop 2000c.

The sequence was collected from a man younger than 35 in good health. Some clones in this sample may be carry-over from other donors' samples. The sequenced sample consisted of naive CD8+ T cells from PBMCs. Interpreted using the paper, the cell subset or site label stands for: CD45RA+CCR7+. The V and J segments used are TRBV5-1 and TRBJ2-1, and possibly TRBD1, on 6 matching bases. The CDR3: CASSSQGSTPNREQFF. The DNA sequence reads TGCGCCAGCAGCTCACAGGGATCCACCCCCAATCGTGAGCAGTTCTTC.